This section outlines one T cell receptor (beta chain) sequence together with its context. No antigen is known for it. The PCR employed 60 Vbeta primers together with 13 Jbeta primers. Source study methods: In a later analysis, of approximately 81 million unique beta chains, about 11 million appeared in at least two donors. Method: immunoSEQ multiplex PCR; TCRdb's copy keeps in-frame clones and lacks some. The V and J calls and clone size are taken from that table; D and trimming were inferred from the DNA. Counted here are 200,000 or so clones, 82% occurring once; the ten biggest clones make up about 0.094%. Trimming cost V 4 bases and J 9 bases; bases outside gene matches: 14. Germline CDR1 reads SGHRS; CDR2 reads YFSETQ. The CDR3 extends over 16 amino acids. This sample stems from a study of cytomegalovirus exposure and HLA in healthy donors. Turning to the study itself: Earlier, approximately 110 million unique TCR beta sequences were recovered from about 170 million T cells by an analysis. Falling in the Caucasian-associated ancestry cluster were 81% of approximately 410 genotyped donors.

Broader study findings: One later analysis reportedly identified an Asian-associated ancestry cluster that showed fewer N-insertions than the roughly 600-donor mean.

This sequence originates from a boy aged 2 to 10 in good health and CMV-seronegative. Material: PBMCs. The chain uses TRBV5-1 and TRBJ2-1, with TRBD2 matching over 9 bases. The CDR3 reads CASSPGGSGGGGEQFF. The CDR3 nucleotides are TGCGCCAGCAGCCCCGGAGGTAGCGGGGGTGGTGGTGAGCAGTTCTTC.